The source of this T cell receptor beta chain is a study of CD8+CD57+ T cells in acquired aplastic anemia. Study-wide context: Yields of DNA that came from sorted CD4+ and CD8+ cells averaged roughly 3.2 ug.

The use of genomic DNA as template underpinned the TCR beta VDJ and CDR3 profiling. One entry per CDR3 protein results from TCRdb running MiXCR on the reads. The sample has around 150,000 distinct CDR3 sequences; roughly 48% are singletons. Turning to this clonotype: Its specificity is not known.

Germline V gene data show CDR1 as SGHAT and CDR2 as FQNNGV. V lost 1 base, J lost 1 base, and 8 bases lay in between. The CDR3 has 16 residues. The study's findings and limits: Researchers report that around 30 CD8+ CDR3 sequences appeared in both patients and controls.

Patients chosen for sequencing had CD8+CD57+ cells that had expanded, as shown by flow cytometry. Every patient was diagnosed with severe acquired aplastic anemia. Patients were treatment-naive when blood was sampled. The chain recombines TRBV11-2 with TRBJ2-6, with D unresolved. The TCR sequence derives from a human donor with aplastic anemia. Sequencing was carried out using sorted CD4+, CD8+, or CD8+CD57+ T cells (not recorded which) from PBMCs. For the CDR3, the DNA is TGTGCCAGCAGCTTAGGGGCGGTTTCTGGGGCCAACGTCCTGACTTTC. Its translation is CASSLGAVSGANVLTF.